This T cell receptor beta chain was observed in a study of blood T cells in healthy people across ages. Comments on this clonotype: Germline is not matched at one junction end, which may reflect a read error.

The CDR3 runs 12 residues. Germline V gene sequence: CDR1 SGHRS, CDR2 YFSETQ. Primers used in a second PCR of roughly 6 to 11 cycles were a sample-barcoded 5' primer and a J-beta primer mix. TCRdb re-analysed the 5' RACE reads in MiXCR, keeping a single row per CDR3 protein. The sample gives hundreds of thousands of distinct CDR3 sequences, approximately 25% of which show up once; less than 9% is in the top ten. These data were also filed under a second study, of T cells of mothers and their children. That study reports: A second PCR was performed with the M1S primer. This primer added sample barcodes and 2-4 random nucleotides. Related mother and child pairs showed slightly greater overlap (not significant) than unrelated pairs did.

The TCR comes from a boy under 18 in good health. The sample taken for sequencing was blood. V usage is TRBV5-1 and J usage is TRBJ2-1; the D is unclear. The CDR3 bases are TGCGCCAGCAGGGCGGATATTTACGAGCAGCACTTC. As protein: CASRADIYEQHF.